This T cell receptor beta chain was recorded in a study of blood T cell repertoires in COVID-19. Study-wide context: Whether acute or convalescent, the COVID-19 samples came from the United States, Italy and Spain. Sources were T cells, B-cell-depleted T cells, or PBMCs; the material itself was cDNA or gDNA.

V was pared by 3 bases and J by 7 bases, with 16 bases between. The germline V gene encodes CDR1 SQVTM and CDR2 ANQGSEA. The CDR3 length is 13 residues. The authors' processing: Amplification with reference gene primers provided the estimates of nucleated cell counts. TCRdb keeps only in-frame clones here, not all; method: immunoSEQ multiplex PCR. Clonal size and the V and J genes are those of that table, whereas D and trimming came from the DNA. In the table there are about 190,000 clones, about three quarters of which are singletons. This clone was seen only once. This chain links TRBV29-1 with TRBJ2-7; perhaps TRBD1 as D (6 bases). Material: peripheral blood. The receptor comes from a woman in her 70s with acute or convalescent COVID-19. CDR3 in amino acids: CSVDVGTGSEQYF. DNA of the CDR3: TGCAGCGTTGATGTGGGTACAGGGTCGGAGCAGTACTTC.